This TCR beta chain was captured in a study of cytomegalovirus exposure and HLA in healthy donors. The PCR employed 60 Vbeta primers together with 13 Jbeta primers. This table comes from immunoSEQ multiplex PCR, and its TCRdb copy is limited to in-frame clones, with some not included. This repertoire shows around 120,000 clones, around 67% found once; its top ten account for about 4%. This clone occurred a few times. Its matching antigen is unknown. This CDR3 has 18 amino acids. The trim removed 0 bases at V and 2 bases at J, leaving 9 bases unmatched. Germline V gene sequence: CDR1 WSHSY, CDR2 SAAADI. General study findings and limits: DRB1 showed the most TCR associations and HLA-C the fewest in a later analysis, as rates varied by HLA locus. In the analysis, some V segments, TRBV6-2 and TRBV6-3 included, were excluded as indistinguishable.

These donors counted as nominally healthy when sampled, but unrecorded immune exposures were likely. Sequencing input: PBMCs. The receptor's source is a woman in her 40s in good health and CMV-seronegative. V and J are TRBV10-2 and TRBJ2-5; TRBD2 matches 10 bases. The chain's CDR3 is CASSESRTSGEQQETQYF. For the CDR3, the DNA is TGCGCCAGCAGTGAGTCCAGAACTAGCGGGGAACAACAAGAGACCCAGTACTTC.